The T cell receptor (beta chain) described here comes from a study of T cells in Graves' hyperthyroidism and ophthalmopathy. The CDR3 runs 13 residues. CDR1 LGHDT and CDR2 YNNKEL come from the germline V gene (reference sequence). V was shortened by 1 base and J by 5 bases, with 8 bases between the two germline ends. TCR beta CDR3 sequences were amplified from RNA transcripts. A set of HTBI primers served as the primers for a first-round RT-PCR of the TCR CDR3. TCRdb ran MiXCR on the multiplex PCR reads and lists one entry per CDR3 protein. The sample contains approximately 430,000 distinct CDR3 sequences, 15% to 18% of which appear only once. Ten or more counts support this clonotype. A lack of ophthalmopathy progression within 18 months defined stable Graves' hyperthyroidism.

The source of this sequence is a woman between 18 and 29 years old with Graves' hyperthyroidism. The rearrangement joins TRBV3-1 to TRBJ1-1; D uncertain. Material: blood. The DNA of the CDR3 is TGTGCCAGCAGCCAAGTCCTGGAGACTGAAGCTTTCTTT. It codes for CASSQVLETEAFF.